This passage covers 6 T cell receptor beta chains from one sample sequenced in a study of blood T cell repertoires in COVID-19. The protocol was immunoSEQ multiplex PCR, while the TCRdb copy is restricted to in-frame clones and leaves out a portion. The sample records 200,000 to 250,000 clones, roughly 85% being singletons. Sequenced: peripheral blood. All receptors derive from a woman aged 70-85 years with active or convalescent COVID-19.

The genes are TRBV10-1 and TRBJ1-4; D uncertain. The germline V and J ends were trimmed by 0 bases and 12 bases, with 14 bases remaining between them. The CDR3 extends over 14 amino acids. Germline CDR1 is WNHNN and CDR2 is SYGVQD (reference sequence). This CDR3 reads CASSESPFDRELFF. For the CDR3, the DNA is TGCGCCAGCAGTGAGTCACCCTTTGATCGGGAACTGTTTTTT.

This chain joins TRBV5-1 and TRBJ2-5, with 9 bases lining up with TRBD2. CDR3 length: 13 residues. Trimming took 5 bases from V and 5 from J; bases not matched to a gene: 4. Per the germline V gene, CDR1 is SGHRS and CDR2 is YFSETQ. The CDR3: CASSPGTSETQYF. CDR3 nucleotides: TGCGCCAGCAGTCCCGGGACTAGCGAGACCCAGTACTTC.

CDR3: CASSFYSSGETQYF. The CDR3 coding sequence is TGCGCCAGCAGCTTCTATTCTAGCGGAGAGACCCAGTACTTC. The rearrangement uses TRBV5-1 and TRBJ2-5; 7 bases match TRBD2. The CDR3 is made up of 14 amino acids. The germline gives CDR1 SGHRS, CDR2 YFSETQ. V lost 2 bases to trimming and J lost 4 bases; unmatched junction nucleotides: 5. The full variable domain, its missing parts supplied by reference TRBV5-1 and TRBJ2-5, is KAGVTQTPRYLIKTRGQQVTLSCSPISGHRSVSWYQQTPGQGLQFLFEYFSETQRNKGNFPGRFSGRQFSNSRSEMNVSTLELGDSALYLCASSFYSSGETQYFGPGTRLLVL.

This chain uses TRBV7-9 with TRBJ2-1; 12 nucleotides line up with TRBD2. CDR3 size: 15 residues. CDR1 is SEHNR, CDR2 FQNEAQ, per germline (reference sequence). The V gene end was trimmed by 4 bases and the J gene end by 6 bases; junction bases not matched to a gene: 4. CDR3 bases: TGTGCCAGCAGCTCTACTAGCGGGGGGTTCAATGAGCAGTTCTTC. It encodes CASSSTSGGFNEQFF.

This chain links TRBV5-1 with TRBJ1-4; 8 bases align to TRBD1. The germline gives CDR1 SGHRS, CDR2 YFSETQ. The CDR3 loop spans 15 amino acids. V lost 4 bases and J lost 0; bases outside the gene matches: 2. This chain's CDR3 is CASSMTGATNEKLFF. CDR3 bases: TGCGCCAGCAGCATGACAGGGGCAACTAATGAAAAACTGTTTTTT.

This clone appeared a single time. The chain couples TRBV2 to TRBJ1-5, with a weak D call TRBD1 (5 bases). V shed 4 bases and J shed 5 bases, with 9 bases lying between them. This CDR3 region has 13 residues. CDR1 SNHLY and CDR2 FYNNEI come from the germline V gene. The CDR3 bases are TGTGCCAGCAGTGCCCAGGGTGATCAGCCCCAGCATTTT. This translates into CASSAQGDQPQHF.